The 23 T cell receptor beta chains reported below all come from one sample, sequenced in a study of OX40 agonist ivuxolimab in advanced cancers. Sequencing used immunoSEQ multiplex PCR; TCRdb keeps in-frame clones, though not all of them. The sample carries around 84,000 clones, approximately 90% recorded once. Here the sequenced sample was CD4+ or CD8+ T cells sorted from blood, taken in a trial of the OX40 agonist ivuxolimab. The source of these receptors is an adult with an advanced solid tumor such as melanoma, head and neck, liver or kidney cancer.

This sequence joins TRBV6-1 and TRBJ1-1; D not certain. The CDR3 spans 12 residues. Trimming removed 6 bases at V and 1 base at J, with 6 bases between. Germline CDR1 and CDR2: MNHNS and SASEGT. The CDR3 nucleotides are TGTGCCAGCAGAAGAACGAACACTGAAGCTTTCTTT. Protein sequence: CASRRTNTEAFF.

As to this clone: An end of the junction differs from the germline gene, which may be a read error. The CDR3 here is CSAGTSGTLHF. The CDR3 region has the DNA TGCAGCGCCGGGACTAGCGGGACCCTTCACTTC. The chain links TRBV29-1 to TRBJ2-4; TRBD2 aligns across 13 bases. The CDR3 has 11 residues. The V gene's germline CDR1 is SQVTM and CDR2 ANQGSEA.

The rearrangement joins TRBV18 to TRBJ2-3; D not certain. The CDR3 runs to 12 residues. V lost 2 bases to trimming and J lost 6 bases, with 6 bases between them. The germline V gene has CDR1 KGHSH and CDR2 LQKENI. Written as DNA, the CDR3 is TGTGCCAGCTCACCAGGCCGGGATACGCAGTATTTT. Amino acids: CASSPGRDTQYF.

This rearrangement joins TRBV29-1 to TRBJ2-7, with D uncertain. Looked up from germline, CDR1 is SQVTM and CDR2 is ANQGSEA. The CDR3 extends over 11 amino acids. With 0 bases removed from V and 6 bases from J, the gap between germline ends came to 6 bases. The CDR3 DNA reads TGCAGCGTTGAAGAAGGACGCGAGCAGTACTTC. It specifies CSVEEGREQYF.

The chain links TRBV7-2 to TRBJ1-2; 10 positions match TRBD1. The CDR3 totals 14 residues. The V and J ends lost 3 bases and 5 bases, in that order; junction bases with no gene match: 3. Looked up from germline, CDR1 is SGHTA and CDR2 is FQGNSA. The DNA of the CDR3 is TGTGCCAGCAGCTTCCAGGGACAGGGGTATGGCTACACCTTC. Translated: CASSFQGQGYGYTF.

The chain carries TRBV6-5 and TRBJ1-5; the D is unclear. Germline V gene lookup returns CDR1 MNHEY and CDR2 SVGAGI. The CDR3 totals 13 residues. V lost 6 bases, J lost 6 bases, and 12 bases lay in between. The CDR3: CASSRVVSQPQHF. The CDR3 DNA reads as TGTGCCAGCAGCCGCGTGGTAAGTCAGCCCCAGCATTTT.

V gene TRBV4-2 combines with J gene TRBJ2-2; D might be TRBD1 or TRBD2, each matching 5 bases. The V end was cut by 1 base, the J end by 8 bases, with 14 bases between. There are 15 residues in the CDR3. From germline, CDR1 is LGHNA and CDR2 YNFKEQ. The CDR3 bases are TGTGCCAGCAGCCAAGGACGAAGGGGAGCGGGGGAGCTGTTTTTT. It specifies CASSQGRRGAGELFF.

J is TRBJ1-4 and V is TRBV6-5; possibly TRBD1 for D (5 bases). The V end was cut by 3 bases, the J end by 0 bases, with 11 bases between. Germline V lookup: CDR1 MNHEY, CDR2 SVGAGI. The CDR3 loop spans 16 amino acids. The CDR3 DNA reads TGTGCCAGCAGTTATGGGGCGGGAACAACTAATGAAAAACTGTTTTTT. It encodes CASSYGAGTTNEKLFF.

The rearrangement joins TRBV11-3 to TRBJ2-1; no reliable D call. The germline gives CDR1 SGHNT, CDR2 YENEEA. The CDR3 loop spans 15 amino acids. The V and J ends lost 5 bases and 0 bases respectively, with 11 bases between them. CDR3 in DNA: TGTGCCAGCAGCCCCGGACGGAGCTCCTACAATGAGCAGTTCTTC. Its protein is CASSPGRSSYNEQFF.

CDR3 in amino acids: CASSIAGHQSSYEQYF. Written as DNA, the CDR3 is TGTGCCAGTAGTATAGCGGGACACCAGAGCTCCTACGAGCAGTACTTC. The rearrangement links TRBV19 to TRBJ2-7; possibly TRBD1 for D (6 bases). V lost 1 base and J lost 0, with 13 bases in between. The germline gives CDR1 LNHDA, CDR2 SQIVND (reference sequence). This CDR3 contains 16 residues.

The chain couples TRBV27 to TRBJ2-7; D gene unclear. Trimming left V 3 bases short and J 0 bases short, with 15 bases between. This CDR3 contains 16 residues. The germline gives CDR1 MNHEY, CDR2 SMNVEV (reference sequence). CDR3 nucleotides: TGTGCCAGCAGTTTCTCTACGGGCCTTGCCTCCTACGAGCAGTACTTC. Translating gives CASSFSTGLASYEQYF.

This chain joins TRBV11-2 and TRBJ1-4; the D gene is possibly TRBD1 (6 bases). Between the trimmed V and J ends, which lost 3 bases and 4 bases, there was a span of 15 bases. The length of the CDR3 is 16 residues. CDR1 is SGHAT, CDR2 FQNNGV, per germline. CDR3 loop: CASSFGETGINEKLFF. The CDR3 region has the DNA TGTGCCAGCAGCTTCGGGGAGACAGGAATTAATGAAAAACTGTTTTTT.

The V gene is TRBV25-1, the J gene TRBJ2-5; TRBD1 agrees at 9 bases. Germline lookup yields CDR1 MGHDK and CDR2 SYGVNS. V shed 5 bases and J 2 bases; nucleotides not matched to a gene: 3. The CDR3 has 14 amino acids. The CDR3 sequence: CASSPGTGQETQYF. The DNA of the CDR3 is TGTGCCAGCAGTCCGGGGACAGGGCAAGAGACCCAGTACTTC. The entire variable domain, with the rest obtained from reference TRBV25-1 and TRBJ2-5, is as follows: EADIYQTPRYLVIGTGKKITLECSQTMGHDKMYWYQQDPGMELHLIHYSYGVNSTEKGDLSSESTVSRIRTEHFPLTLESARPSHTSQYLCASSPGTGQETQYFGPGTRLLVL.

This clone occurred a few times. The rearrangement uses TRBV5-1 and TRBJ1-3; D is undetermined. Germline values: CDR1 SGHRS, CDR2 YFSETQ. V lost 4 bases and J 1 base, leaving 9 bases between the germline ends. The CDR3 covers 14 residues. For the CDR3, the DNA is TGCGCCAGCAGCCCGACGGATTCTGGAAACACCATATATTTT. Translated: CASSPTDSGNTIYF.

CDR3 sequence: CASSELAVVGNGYTF. CDR3 coding DNA: TGTGCCAGCAGTGAATTGGCAGTCGTTGGAAATGGCTACACCTTC. The chain recombines TRBV2 with TRBJ1-2; D gene unclear. This CDR3 has 15 residues. Germline loops: CDR1 SNHLY, CDR2 FYNNEI. The ends were cut back, 2 bases at V and 6 bases at J, with 16 bases in the middle.

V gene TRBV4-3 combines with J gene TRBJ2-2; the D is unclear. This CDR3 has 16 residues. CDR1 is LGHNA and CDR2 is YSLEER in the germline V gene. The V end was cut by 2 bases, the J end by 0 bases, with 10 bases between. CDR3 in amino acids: CASSQNSVANTGELFF. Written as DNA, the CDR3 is TGCGCCAGCAGCCAAAATTCGGTCGCGAACACCGGGGAGCTGTTTTTT.

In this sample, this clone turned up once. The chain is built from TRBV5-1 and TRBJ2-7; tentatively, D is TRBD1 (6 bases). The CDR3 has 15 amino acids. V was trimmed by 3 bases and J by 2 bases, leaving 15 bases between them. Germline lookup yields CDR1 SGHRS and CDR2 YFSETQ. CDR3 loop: CASSSIQGGPYEQYF. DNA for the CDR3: TGCGCCAGCAGCTCTATACAGGGTGGTCCCTACGAGCAGTACTTC.

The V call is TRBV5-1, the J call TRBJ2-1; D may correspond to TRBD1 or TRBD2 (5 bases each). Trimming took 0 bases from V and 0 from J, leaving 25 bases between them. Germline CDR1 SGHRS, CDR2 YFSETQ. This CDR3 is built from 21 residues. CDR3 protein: CASSLGDHLNYHPSSYNEQFF. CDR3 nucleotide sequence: TGCGCCAGCAGCTTGGGGGACCACCTCAACTACCACCCTAGCTCCTACAATGAGCAGTTCTTC. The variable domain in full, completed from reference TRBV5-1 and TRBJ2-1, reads KAGVTQTPRYLIKTRGQQVTLSCSPISGHRSVSWYQQTPGQGLQFLFEYFSETQRNKGNFPGRFSGRQFSNSRSEMNVSTLELGDSALYLCASSLGDHLNYHPSSYNEQFFGPGTRLTVL.

The CDR3 here is CASSALGGYEQYF. For the CDR3, the DNA is TGTGCCAGCAGTGCCTTGGGGGGCTACGAGCAGTACTTC. V and J are TRBV6-1 and TRBJ2-7; a possible D gene is TRBD2 (6 bases). Germline CDR1 is MNHNS and CDR2 is SASEGT. Deletions cut 4 bases from V and 3 bases from J, with 10 bases between. CDR3 size: 13 residues.

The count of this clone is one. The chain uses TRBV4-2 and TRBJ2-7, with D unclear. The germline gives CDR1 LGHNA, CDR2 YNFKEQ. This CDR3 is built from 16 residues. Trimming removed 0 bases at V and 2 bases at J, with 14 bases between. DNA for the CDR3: TGTGCCAGCAGCCAAGAATACTTTGAAGATACCTACGAGCAGTACTTC. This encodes CASSQEYFEDTYEQYF.

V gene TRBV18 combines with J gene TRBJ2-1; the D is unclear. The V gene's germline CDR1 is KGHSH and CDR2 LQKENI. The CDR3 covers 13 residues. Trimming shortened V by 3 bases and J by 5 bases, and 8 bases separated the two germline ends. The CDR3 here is CASSPVIHNEQFF. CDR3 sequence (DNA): TGTGCCAGCTCACCGGTTATCCACAATGAGCAGTTCTTC.

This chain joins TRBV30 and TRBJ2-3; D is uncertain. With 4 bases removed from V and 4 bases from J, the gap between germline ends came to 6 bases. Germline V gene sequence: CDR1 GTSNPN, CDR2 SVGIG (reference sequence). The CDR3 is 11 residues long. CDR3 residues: CAWISSDTQYF. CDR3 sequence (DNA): TGTGCCTGGATATCATCAGATACGCAGTATTTT.

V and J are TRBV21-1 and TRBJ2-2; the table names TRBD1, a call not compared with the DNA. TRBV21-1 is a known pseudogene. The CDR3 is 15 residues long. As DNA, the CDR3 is TGTGCCAGCAGCCCCAGGGGACAGGGCGGGGGGGAGCTGTTTTTT. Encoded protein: CASSPRGQGGGELFF.